Listed below are T cell receptor beta chains from one sample, sequenced in a study of cytomegalovirus exposure and HLA in healthy donors. Method: immunoSEQ multiplex PCR; TCRdb's copy keeps in-frame clones and lacks some. The table lists around 150,000 clones, 70% to 85% of them singletons. The sample taken for sequencing was PBMCs. The receptors stem from a man aged 40-55 years in good health and CMV-seronegative. Both conserved end residues are part of each CDR3. Fields, in order: D gene, V gene, CDR3 protein. The D gene is left open where the match is weak.

d_call: TRBD2
v_call: TRBV28
cdr3_aa: CASSSLAGDRTQYF

d_call: TRBD2
v_call: TRBV7-9
cdr3_aa: CSSSPFSGRGTGELFF

d_call: TRBD1
v_call: TRBV5-5
cdr3_aa: CASSFRTGGDEQFF

d_call: TRBD1
v_call: TRBV19
cdr3_aa: CASSRAGTGGAYGYTF

d_call: -
v_call: TRBV13
cdr3_aa: CASSLGSGLAKNIQYF

d_call: -
v_call: TRBV28
cdr3_aa: CASRSPGLNLAYEQYF

d_call: TRBD2
v_call: TRBV7-8
cdr3_aa: CASSPFRAGVEETQYF

d_call: TRBD2
v_call: TRBV9
cdr3_aa: CASSAPVSFGGRASEQYF

d_call: -
v_call: TRBV27
cdr3_aa: CASSTPLQRSSYNEQFF

d_call: TRBD2
v_call: TRBV14
cdr3_aa: CASSTRGGDPAYNEQFF

d_call: -
v_call: TRBV7-9
cdr3_aa: CATIGGNEQFF

d_call: TRBD2
v_call: TRBV18
cdr3_aa: CASSLTADTSGGYNEQFF

d_call: -
v_call: TRBV2
cdr3_aa: CASSEGASYGYTF

d_call: -
v_call: TRBV6-1
cdr3_aa: CASSGLDTQYF

d_call: TRBD2
v_call: TRBV9
cdr3_aa: CASSVAEVAGGHTDTQYF

d_call: -
v_call: TRBV28
cdr3_aa: CASRLGRVSYEQYF

d_call: TRBD1
v_call: TRBV30
cdr3_aa: CAWGQGVIGGETQYF

d_call: -
v_call: TRBV30
cdr3_aa: CAWSPQGPHTIYF

d_call: -
v_call: TRBV7-8
cdr3_aa: CASSPRDRTTGELFF

d_call: TRBD1
v_call: TRBV7-8
cdr3_aa: CASRLTGGSTGELFF

d_call: TRBD1
v_call: TRBV28
cdr3_aa: CASSFPGGQPQHF

d_call: -
v_call: TRBV6-1
cdr3_aa: CASTPVIGPYEQYF

d_call: TRBD1
v_call: TRBV18
cdr3_aa: CASSPAQGRSYTF

d_call: TRBD1
v_call: TRBV2
cdr3_aa: CASSRQGDQPQHF

d_call: -
v_call: TRBV30
cdr3_aa: CAWSLLRRNYGYTF

d_call: TRBD1
v_call: TRBV5-1
cdr3_aa: CASSLGRQGIKSSDTEAFF

d_call: -
v_call: TRBV5-5
cdr3_aa: CASSAGPFSNQPQHF

d_call: TRBD2
v_call: TRBV6-1
cdr3_aa: CASRWTSGGAETQYF

d_call: TRBD2
v_call: TRBV7-9
cdr3_aa: CASSPRTSGRAHEQFF

d_call: TRBD1
v_call: TRBV5-4
cdr3_aa: CASSSPGTGQETQYF

d_call: -
v_call: TRBV7-9
cdr3_aa: CASSKLEVSSGNTIYF

d_call: -
v_call: TRBV5-1
cdr3_aa: CASSLVGGLEAFF

d_call: TRBD1
v_call: TRBV6-4
cdr3_aa: CASSDTNTGTDEAFF

d_call: -
v_call: TRBV11-2
cdr3_aa: CASSLAGELFF

d_call: -
v_call: TRBV6-1
cdr3_aa: CASSGGRETDTQYF

d_call: TRBD2
v_call: TRBV5-1
cdr3_aa: CASSPPPGTSGRETQYF

d_call: -
v_call: TRBV28
cdr3_aa: CASSLVPPYRDEQYF

d_call: TRBD1
v_call: TRBV2
cdr3_aa: CASIDRVGSPLHF

d_call: TRBD1
v_call: TRBV19
cdr3_aa: CASSHGQGKSYEQYF

d_call: -
v_call: TRBV5-4
cdr3_aa: CASSQQGTYEQYF

d_call: -
v_call: TRBV6-4
cdr3_aa: CASSDSSRATEAFF

d_call: -
v_call: TRBV29-1
cdr3_aa: CSAPTGTSYNEQFF

d_call: -
v_call: TRBV5-5
cdr3_aa: CASSLIARKGRETQYF

d_call: -
v_call: TRBV5-6
cdr3_aa: CASSGARGVGQPQHF

d_call: TRBD1
v_call: TRBV10-2
cdr3_aa: CASSPGQAPYEQYF

d_call: -
v_call: TRBV11-2
cdr3_aa: CASTASSWEQYF